A selection of T cell receptor beta chains follows, all from one sample in a study of T cell responses to AZD1222 COVID-19 vaccine. Method: immunoSEQ multiplex PCR; TCRdb's copy keeps in-frame clones and lacks some. The table lists around 86,000 clones, 90% of them singletons. The starting material was peripheral blood, obtained on day 0 of AZD1222 vaccination. Receptor source: an adult in good health. Each CDR3 is given without its conserved first and last residue. A D gene is named only where the DNA matches it firmly. Clone size is given for some rows only: seen once, a few or many times, or a class if the clone is expanded.

d_gene: .
abundance: .
v_gene: TRBV18
j_gene: TRBJ2-5
CDR3aa: ASSPPNQETQY

d_gene: .
abundance: .
v_gene: TRBV7-2
j_gene: TRBJ1-6
CDR3aa: ASSLRQPVGLH

d_gene: TRBD2
abundance: .
v_gene: TRBV5-1
j_gene: TRBJ2-3
CDR3aa: ASSLRGGGVADTQY

d_gene: .
abundance: .
v_gene: TRBV5-1
j_gene: TRBJ1-2
CDR3aa: ASSLQGRYGYT

d_gene: TRBD1
abundance: .
v_gene: TRBV6-2/TRBV6-3
j_gene: TRBJ2-1
CDR3aa: ASSYKGQGYEQF

d_gene: .
abundance: .
v_gene: TRBV5-6
j_gene: TRBJ2-7
CDR3aa: ASSLNSERHYEQY

d_gene: .
abundance: .
v_gene: TRBV19
j_gene: TRBJ1-5
CDR3aa: ASSPGVSQPQH

d_gene: .
abundance: once
v_gene: TRBV5-4
j_gene: TRBJ1-1
CDR3aa: ASSLDTEAF

d_gene: .
abundance: .
v_gene: TRBV7-6
j_gene: TRBJ1-3
CDR3aa: ASRDIFHSGNTIY

d_gene: .
abundance: .
v_gene: TRBV7-8
j_gene: TRBJ2-7
CDR3aa: ASSFQGIGLYEQY

d_gene: .
abundance: once
v_gene: TRBV18
j_gene: TRBJ2-2
CDR3aa: ASSPPGLANTGELF

d_gene: .
abundance: once
v_gene: TRBV21-1
j_gene: TRBJ2-7
CDR3aa: ASSSEGQGAYEQY

d_gene: TRBD1
abundance: .
v_gene: TRBV4-1
j_gene: TRBJ2-7
CDR3aa: ASSQDGTGGYEQY

d_gene: .
abundance: .
v_gene: TRBV19
j_gene: TRBJ2-3
CDR3aa: ASSSRADTDTQY

d_gene: .
abundance: .
v_gene: TRBV2
j_gene: TRBJ2-1
CDR3aa: ASSGQDPYNEQF

d_gene: .
abundance: .
v_gene: TRBV6-2/TRBV6-3
j_gene: TRBJ2-7
CDR3aa: ASSYGPTYEQY

d_gene: .
abundance: .
v_gene: TRBV5-1
j_gene: TRBJ1-6
CDR3aa: ASSLAGGVSPLH

d_gene: TRBD1
abundance: .
v_gene: TRBV4-3
j_gene: TRBJ1-4
CDR3aa: ASSQGQGNEKLF

d_gene: .
abundance: .
v_gene: TRBV7-9
j_gene: TRBJ1-3
CDR3aa: ASSSPTGISGNTIY

d_gene: TRBD2
abundance: .
v_gene: TRBV7-2
j_gene: TRBJ2-3
CDR3aa: ASSTLAGGPPTDTQY

d_gene: TRBD2
abundance: .
v_gene: TRBV7-9
j_gene: TRBJ2-1
CDR3aa: ASSLFGRGEVDEQF

d_gene: TRBD1
abundance: .
v_gene: TRBV12-5
j_gene: TRBJ1-1
CDR3aa: ASAPDRAGEAF

d_gene: TRBD1
abundance: .
v_gene: TRBV27
j_gene: TRBJ2-7
CDR3aa: ASSFGQGPTY

d_gene: TRBD2
abundance: .
v_gene: TRBV18
j_gene: TRBJ2-1
CDR3aa: ASSPPGLAGNERF

d_gene: .
abundance: .
v_gene: TRBV5-1
j_gene: TRBJ2-5
CDR3aa: ASSRWTQGGETQY

d_gene: .
abundance: .
v_gene: TRBV5-1
j_gene: TRBJ2-5
CDR3aa: ASSLRGIETQY

d_gene: TRBD2
abundance: .
v_gene: TRBV7-9
j_gene: TRBJ2-5
CDR3aa: ASSPGSPGLTRETQY

d_gene: .
abundance: once
v_gene: TRBV21-1
j_gene: TRBJ1-6
CDR3aa: ASSKGGLGDYDYNSPLH

d_gene: .
abundance: .
v_gene: TRBV11-2
j_gene: TRBJ1-1
CDR3aa: ASSYEAGPTEAF

d_gene: TRBD2
abundance: .
v_gene: TRBV15
j_gene: TRBJ2-3
CDR3aa: ATTTSGGPEY

d_gene: TRBD1
abundance: once
v_gene: TRBV28
j_gene: TRBJ1-1
CDR3aa: ASSLRQGANPSTEAF

d_gene: TRBD1
abundance: .
v_gene: TRBV7-2
j_gene: TRBJ2-2
CDR3aa: ASSLVGTVNTGELF

d_gene: TRBD1
abundance: .
v_gene: TRBV10-3
j_gene: TRBJ1-5
CDR3aa: AIRQGAGNQPQH

d_gene: TRBD1
abundance: .
v_gene: TRBV14
j_gene: TRBJ2-1
CDR3aa: ASRPTGGSSYNEQF

d_gene: TRBD1
abundance: .
v_gene: TRBV27
j_gene: TRBJ2-1
CDR3aa: ASSKQGNDNEQF

d_gene: .
abundance: .
v_gene: TRBV6-4
j_gene: TRBJ1-5
CDR3aa: ASSDSSLGGLSNQPQH

d_gene: TRBD1
abundance: .
v_gene: TRBV10-3
j_gene: TRBJ1-2
CDR3aa: AIRAGGQGAEGYT

d_gene: .
abundance: .
v_gene: TRBV29-1
j_gene: TRBJ2-2
CDR3aa: SASGHLTGELF

d_gene: .
abundance: .
v_gene: TRBV4-1
j_gene: TRBJ1-1
CDR3aa: ASSPARQGGPEAF

d_gene: .
abundance: .
v_gene: TRBV5-6
j_gene: TRBJ1-5
CDR3aa: ASSLDGGYQPQH

d_gene: TRBD1
abundance: .
v_gene: TRBV30
j_gene: TRBJ1-2
CDR3aa: AWDVGTGGGYT

d_gene: .
abundance: .
v_gene: TRBV18
j_gene: TRBJ1-1
CDR3aa: ASSPQREVNTEAF

d_gene: TRBD1
abundance: once
v_gene: TRBV27
j_gene: TRBJ2-7
CDR3aa: ASSISIPDRGLSYYEQY

d_gene: TRBD2
abundance: .
v_gene: TRBV3-1/TRBV3-2
j_gene: TRBJ2-3
CDR3aa: ASRQLAGETQY

d_gene: .
abundance: few
v_gene: TRBV12-5
j_gene: TRBJ2-2
CDR3aa: ASGRSGGDTGELF

d_gene: TRBD1
abundance: .
v_gene: TRBV6-5
j_gene: TRBJ1-2
CDR3aa: ASSSAGGFYGYT

d_gene: .
abundance: .
v_gene: TRBV29-1
j_gene: TRBJ1-5
CDR3aa: SVAGGLDQPQH

d_gene: .
abundance: .
v_gene: TRBV21-1
j_gene: TRBJ2-5
CDR3aa: ASSTRTSPVPSKNEETQY

d_gene: .
abundance: .
v_gene: TRBV5-1
j_gene: TRBJ1-4
CDR3aa: ASSSQGEKLF

d_gene: .
abundance: .
v_gene: TRBV24-1
j_gene: TRBJ1-1
CDR3aa: ATSRSTTNTEAF

d_gene: .
abundance: .
v_gene: TRBV28
j_gene: TRBJ1-6
CDR3aa: ASSLPTARSNSPLH

d_gene: .
abundance: .
v_gene: TRBV13
j_gene: TRBJ2-7
CDR3aa: ASSPDKGPYEQY

d_gene: .
abundance: .
v_gene: TRBV12-3/TRBV12-4
j_gene: TRBJ1-5
CDR3aa: ASVAGPNQPQH

d_gene: .
abundance: .
v_gene: TRBV30
j_gene: TRBJ2-7
CDR3aa: AWRRRGPLNSYEQY

d_gene: TRBD1
abundance: .
v_gene: TRBV9
j_gene: TRBJ1-1
CDR3aa: ASSVVVQGARTEAF

d_gene: .
abundance: .
v_gene: TRBV7-6
j_gene: TRBJ2-7
CDR3aa: ASSPRGAEQY

d_gene: TRBD2
abundance: .
v_gene: TRBV7-6
j_gene: TRBJ2-5
CDR3aa: ASRGLAGGVQETQY

d_gene: .
abundance: .
v_gene: TRBV5-6
j_gene: TRBJ1-2
CDR3aa: ASSLAPDDSSYGYT

d_gene: TRBD1
abundance: .
v_gene: TRBV3-1/TRBV3-2
j_gene: TRBJ2-2
CDR3aa: ASSVRQGKGELF

d_gene: TRBD1
abundance: .
v_gene: TRBV2
j_gene: TRBJ1-2
CDR3aa: ASTLQGIYGYT